Detailed here is one T cell receptor beta chain. The repertoire was sequenced with immunoSEQ multiplex PCR; TCRdb's copy has only in-frame clones and lacks some. The data show 65,000 to 90,000 clones, roughly 85% seen once. This sample stems from a study of OX40 agonist ivuxolimab in advanced cancers. The germline V gene has CDR1 SNHLY and CDR2 FYNNEI. The V segment lost 6 bases and the J segment 9 bases; nucleotides outside the gene matches: 14. CDR3 length equals 16 residues. The specimen was CD4+ or CD8+ T cells sorted from blood, collected in a trial of the OX40 agonist ivuxolimab. The chain carries TRBV2 and TRBJ2-1; 10 nucleotides match TRBD2. This TCR was sampled from an adult with an advanced solid tumor such as melanoma, head and neck, liver or kidney cancer. The CDR3 DNA is TGTGCCAGCAGCCCGGGAAGAGCGGGGGGGACTTCTGAGCAGTTCTTC. Its translation: CASSPGRAGGTSEQFF.